The TCR beta chain described here comes from a study of CD8 T cells in ankylosing spondylitis. Study conclusions and caveats: It appeared that ankylosing spondylitis blood was characterized by a TCR beta motif of 8 or 9 highly homologous variants. With a CD8+ phenotype, disease-linked clones were relatively rare in peripheral blood. Matched synovial fluid from ankylosing spondylitis patients was reported to be enriched for disease-linked clones.

J lost 4 bases, V lost 3 bases, and 5 bases had no gene match. The CDR3 totals 14 residues. CDR1 is MDHEN, CDR2 SYDVKM, per germline. This clonotype was seen at least ten times. Its antigen is currently unknown. Making the TCR beta libraries involved quantitative 5'-RACE with molecular barcodes. TCRdb re-called the 5' RACE reads with MiXCR, one entry per CDR3 protein. The profile shows approximately 250,000 distinct CDR3 sequences, roughly 25% of them singletons. The clonotype comes from a male donor with ankylosing spondylitis or in good health (not recorded which). The specimen sequenced was blood, either unsorted or a sorted T cell fraction (not recorded which). The V gene is TRBV28, the J gene TRBJ2-7; 8 bases are a match to TRBD1. The CDR3 nucleotides read TGTGCCAGCAGTTTTCAGGGGGCGAAATACGAGCAGTACTTC. Its protein is CASSFQGAKYEQYF.